This T cell receptor beta chain was sequenced for a study of cytomegalovirus exposure and HLA in healthy donors. Study conclusions and caveats: The listing of roughly 160 TCR beta chains classed them as cytomegalovirus-associated. Subsequent analysis showed first-cohort TCR clusters tending to co-occur in 120 validation repertoires.

CDR3 size: 13 residues. Per germline, CDR1 MNHEY and CDR2 SVGAGI. V was clipped by 8 bases and J by 7 bases, with 15 bases between them. Method: immunoSEQ multiplex PCR; TCRdb's copy keeps in-frame clones and lacks some. The data show 65,000 to 75,000 clones, more than 85% seen once. Among the 120 or so subjects of the validation cohort, separate from the approximately 670-subject first cohort, were the donors. This clone has only one observation. Its antigen is not identified. The clonotype was recovered from a man in his late teens or twenties in good health and CMV-seropositive. Sequencing used PBMCs. V usage is TRBV6-5 and J usage is TRBJ1-5; a possible D gene is TRBD1 (6 bases). The CDR3 spells CASREGVRQPQHF. CDR3 DNA: TGTGCCAGCCGTGAGGGGGTAAGACAGCCCCAGCATTTT.